The entry that follows covers one TCR beta chain sequence. Its antigen is unknown. These data are taken from a study of PD-1 blockade in mismatch repair-deficient tumors. Overall study context: Enrolled about 2012-2016, patients had progressing, pretreated mismatch repair-deficient cancers of 12 types. Study-wide points: Rapid post-treatment expansion, then contraction, generally preceding radiologic response, marked tumor-resident clones.

Every patient had mismatch repair deficiency by PCR or immunohistochemistry. TCRs were sequenced from a few patients responding to pembrolizumab. The CDR3 loop spans 15 amino acids. Germline CDR1 reads SGDLS; CDR2 reads YYNGEE. The V segment lost 2 bases and the J segment 8 bases; nucleotides outside the gene matches: 6. Produced via immunoSEQ multiplex PCR; TCRdb's table is partial and in-frame only. The table lists around 25,000 clones, roughly 83% of them singletons, with just under 3% in the top ten. The sequence derives from an adult with mismatch repair-deficient cancer. This specimen was PBMCs, taken before pembrolizumab treatment. The gene calls are TRBV9 and TRBJ2-1; 11 bases agree with TRBD2. The CDR3 coding sequence is TGTGCCAGCAGCGTGGCTAGCGGGAGGATCCATGAGCAGTTCTTC. Translating it yields CASSVASGRIHEQFF. The full variable domain, with the rest looked up from reference TRBV9 and TRBJ2-1, is DSGVTQTPKHLITATGQRVTLRCSPRSGDLSVYWYQQSLDQGLQFLIQYYNGEERAKGNILERFSAQQFPDLHSELNLSSLELGDSALYFCASSVASGRIHEQFFGPGTRLTVL.